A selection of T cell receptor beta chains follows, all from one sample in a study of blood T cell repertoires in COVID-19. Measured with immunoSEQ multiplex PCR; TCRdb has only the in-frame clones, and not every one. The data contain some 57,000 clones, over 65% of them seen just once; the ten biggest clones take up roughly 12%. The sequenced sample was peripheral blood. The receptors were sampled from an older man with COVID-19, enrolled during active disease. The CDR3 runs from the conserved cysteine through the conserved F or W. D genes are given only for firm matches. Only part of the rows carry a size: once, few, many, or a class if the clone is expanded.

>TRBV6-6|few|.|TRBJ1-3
TGTGCCAGCAGTCAGCAGGCGAGCTCTGGAAACACCATATATTTT
CASSQQASSGNTIYF
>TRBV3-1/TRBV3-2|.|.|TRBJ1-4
TGTGCCAGCAGCCAAGGTCCAGGGAATGAAAAACTGTTTTTT
CASSQGPGNEKLFF
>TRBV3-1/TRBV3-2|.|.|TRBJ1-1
TGTGCCAGCAGCCAAGATAAAACAGCCATGAACACTGAAGCTTTCTTT
CASSQDKTAMNTEAFF
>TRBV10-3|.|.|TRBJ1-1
TGTGCCATCAGTGAGAGGGGCGCGTGGACTGAAGCTTTCTTT
CAISERGAWTEAFF
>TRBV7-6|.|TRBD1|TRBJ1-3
TGTGCCAGCAGCTTGGAGGGGGCACCTGGAAACACCATATATTTT
CASSLEGAPGNTIYF
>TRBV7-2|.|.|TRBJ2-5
TGTGCCAGCAGCAAGGGGGTCCAAGAGACCCAGTACTTC
CASSKGVQETQYF
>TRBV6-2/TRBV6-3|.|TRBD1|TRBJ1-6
TGTGCCAGCAGTTTCCGGACAGGGGATAATTCACCCCTCCACTTT
CASSFRTGDNSPLHF
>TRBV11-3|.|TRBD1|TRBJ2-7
TGTGCCAGCAGCCAGGGACAGCCCTACGAGCAGTACTTC
CASSQGQPYEQYF
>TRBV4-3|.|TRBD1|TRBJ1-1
TGCGCCAGCAGCCAAGTATGGGGACAGGATTCGAACACTGAAGCTTTCTTT
CASSQVWGQDSNTEAFF
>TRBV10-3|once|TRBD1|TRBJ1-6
TGTGCCTCTGCCCCCGACAGGGGGCCTCCCCCACCCCTCCACTTT
CASAPDRGPPPPLHF
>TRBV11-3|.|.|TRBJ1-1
TGTGCCAGCAGCTTAAGTGGAGGCACTGAAGCTTTCTTT
CASSLSGGTEAFF
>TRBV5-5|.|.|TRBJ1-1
TGTGCCAGCAGCCCCTCGGGGAGGGAAGCTTTCTTT
CASSPSGREAFF
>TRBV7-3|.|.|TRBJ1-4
TGTGCCCCCCTAGCCGGGGGGGGTGCAACTAATGAAAAACTGTTTTTT
CAPLAGGGATNEKLFF
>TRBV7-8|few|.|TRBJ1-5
TGTGCCAGCAGCCTAGTCTACGCCAATCAGCCCCAGCATTTT
CASSLVYANQPQHF
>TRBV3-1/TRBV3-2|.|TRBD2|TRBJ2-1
TGTGCCAGCAGCCAAGATAGAGCGGGAGGCTTCGCCCTTCTCGTCAATGAGCAGTTCTTC
CASSQDRAGGFALLVNEQFF
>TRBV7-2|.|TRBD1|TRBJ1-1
TGTGCCAGCAGCTCGGACAGGGTGGGGGCTGAAGCTTTCTTT
CASSSDRVGAEAFF
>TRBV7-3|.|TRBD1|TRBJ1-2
TGTGCCAGCAGACCGAGGACAGGGGAGAACTATGGCTACACCTTC
CASRPRTGENYGYTF
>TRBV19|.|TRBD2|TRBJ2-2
TGTGCCAGTAGACCGGGACTAGCGGACACCGGGGAGCTGTTTTTT
CASRPGLADTGELFF
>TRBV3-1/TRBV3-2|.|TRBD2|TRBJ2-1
TGTGCCAGCAGCCAGACAGCGGGATTGGGACTAAGTGAGCAGTTCTTC
CASSQTAGLGLSEQFF
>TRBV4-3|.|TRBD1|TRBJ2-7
TGCGCCAGCAGCCAGTCCCGGGACAGAAGCTCCTACGAGCAGTACTTC
CASSQSRDRSSYEQYF
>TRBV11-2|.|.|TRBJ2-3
TGTGCCAGCAGCCAGGACACTCTTAGCACAGATACGCAGTATTTT
CASSQDTLSTDTQYF
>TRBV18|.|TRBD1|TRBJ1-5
TGTGCCAGCTCGCCGTATGGACAGGGGGTGAATCAGCCCCAGCATTTT
CASSPYGQGVNQPQHF
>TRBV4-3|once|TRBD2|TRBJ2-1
TGCGCCAGCAGCCAAGTTCTGGGGGGGGCCTACAATGAGCAGTTCTTC
CASSQVLGGAYNEQFF
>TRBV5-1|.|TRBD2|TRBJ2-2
TGCGCCAGCAGCTTGAGCGGGGCGGCGAACACCGGGGAGCTGTTTTTT
CASSLSGAANTGELFF
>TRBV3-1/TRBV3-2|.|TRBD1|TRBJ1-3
TGTGCCAGCAGCCAACCGGGACAGGGGGAAAACACCATATATTTT
CASSQPGQGENTIYF
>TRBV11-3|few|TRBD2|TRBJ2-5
TGTGCCAGCAGCTTACCCCTAGCGGGTTGGTGGTTGACCCAGTACTTC
CASSLPLAGWWLTQYF
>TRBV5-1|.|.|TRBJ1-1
TGCGCCAGCAGCTTCGCCCCGGAGACTGAAGCTTTCTTT
CASSFAPETEAFF
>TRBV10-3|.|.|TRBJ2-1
TGTGCCATCAGTGAGTCGGGGCGGGAATACAATGAGCAGTTCTTC
CAISESGREYNEQFF
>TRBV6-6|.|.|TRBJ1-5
TGTGCCAGCAGTTATCGTAGGGAGAATCAGCCCCAGCATTTT
CASSYRRENQPQHF
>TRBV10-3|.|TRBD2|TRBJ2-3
TGTGCCATCAAGGAAGAGCGGGAGGGCACAGATACGCAGTATTTT
CAIKEEREGTDTQYF
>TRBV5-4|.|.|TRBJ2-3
TGTGCCAGCAGCTTGAGTCCGTCCGGCGCAGGTGATACGCAGTATTTT
CASSLSPSGAGDTQYF